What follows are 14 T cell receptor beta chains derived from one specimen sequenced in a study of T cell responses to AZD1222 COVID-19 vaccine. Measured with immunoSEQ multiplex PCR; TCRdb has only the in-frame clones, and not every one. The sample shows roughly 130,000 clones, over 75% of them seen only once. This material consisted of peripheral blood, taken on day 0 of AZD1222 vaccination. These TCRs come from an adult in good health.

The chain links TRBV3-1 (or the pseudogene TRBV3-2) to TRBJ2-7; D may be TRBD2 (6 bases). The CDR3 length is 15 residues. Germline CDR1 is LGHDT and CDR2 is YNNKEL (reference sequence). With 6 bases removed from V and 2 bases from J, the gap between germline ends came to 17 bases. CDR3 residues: CASSRREWGAYEQYF. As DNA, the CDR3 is TGTGCCAGCAGTCGCCGGGAGTGGGGCGCCTACGAGCAGTACTTC.

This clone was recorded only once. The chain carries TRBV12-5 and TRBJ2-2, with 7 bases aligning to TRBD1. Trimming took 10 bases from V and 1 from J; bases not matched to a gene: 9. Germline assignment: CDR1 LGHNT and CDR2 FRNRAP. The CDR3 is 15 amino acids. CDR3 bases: TGTGCTACCTCTCCGACAGGGTTGAACACCGGGGAGCTGTTTTTT. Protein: CATSPTGLNTGELFF.

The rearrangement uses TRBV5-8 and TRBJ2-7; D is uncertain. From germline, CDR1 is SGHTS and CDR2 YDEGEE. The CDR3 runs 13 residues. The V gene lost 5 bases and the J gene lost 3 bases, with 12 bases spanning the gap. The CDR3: CASRRDGRYEQYF. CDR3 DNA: TGTGCCAGCAGACGTGACGGACGCTACGAGCAGTACTTC.

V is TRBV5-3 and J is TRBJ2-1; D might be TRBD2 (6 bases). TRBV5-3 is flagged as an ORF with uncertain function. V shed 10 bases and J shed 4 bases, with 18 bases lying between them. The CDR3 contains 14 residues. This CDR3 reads CASYAIAAYNEQFF. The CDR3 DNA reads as TGTGCCTCTTACGCGATAGCGGCGTACAATGAGCAGTTCTTC.

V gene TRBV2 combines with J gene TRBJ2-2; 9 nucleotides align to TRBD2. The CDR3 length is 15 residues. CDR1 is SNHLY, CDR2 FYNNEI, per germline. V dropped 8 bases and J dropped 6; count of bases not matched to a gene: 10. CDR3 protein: CASLRRTSDAGELFF. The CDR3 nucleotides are TGTGCCAGCCTACGGAGGACTAGCGACGCCGGGGAGCTGTTTTTT.

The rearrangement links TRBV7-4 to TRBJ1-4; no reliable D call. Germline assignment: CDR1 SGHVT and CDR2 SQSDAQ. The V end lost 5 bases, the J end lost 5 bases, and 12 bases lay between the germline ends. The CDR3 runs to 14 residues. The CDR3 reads CASSPVGVNEKLFF. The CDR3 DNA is TGTGCCAGCAGCCCAGTAGGTGTAAATGAAAAACTGTTTTTT.

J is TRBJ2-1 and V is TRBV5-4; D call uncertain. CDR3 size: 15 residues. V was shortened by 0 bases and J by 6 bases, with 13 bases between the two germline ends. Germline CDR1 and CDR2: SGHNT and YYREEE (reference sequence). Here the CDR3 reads CASSLDQNSVNEQFF. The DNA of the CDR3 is TGTGCCAGCAGCTTGGACCAGAACAGTGTCAATGAGCAGTTCTTC.

The chain's CDR3 is CATSDRGRVVETQYF. The CDR3 DNA follows: TGTGCCACCAGCGACAGGGGGCGCGTGGTGGAGACCCAGTACTTC. The chain recombines TRBV15 with TRBJ2-5, with TRBD1 matching 10 bases. The CDR3 runs 15 residues. Germline V gene lookup returns CDR1 LNHNV and CDR2 YYDKDF (reference sequence). The junction had 8 bases not matched to a gene; V was cut back by 5 bases and J by 5 bases.

CDR3 amino acids: CASSIAGGLSEQYF. The CDR3 region has the DNA TGTGCCAGCAGCATAGCGGGAGGATTGAGCGAGCAGTACTTC. The chain links TRBV27 to TRBJ2-7; 10 bases agree with TRBD2. The V segment lost 6 bases and the J segment 6 bases; nucleotides outside the gene matches: 8. The CDR3 extends over 14 amino acids. Germline values: CDR1 MNHEY, CDR2 SMNVEV (reference sequence).

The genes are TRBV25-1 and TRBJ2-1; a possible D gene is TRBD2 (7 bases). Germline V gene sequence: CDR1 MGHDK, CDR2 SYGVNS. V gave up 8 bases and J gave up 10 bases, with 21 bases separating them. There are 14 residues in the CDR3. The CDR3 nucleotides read TGTGCCAGCGGGTTGGGGGGCGGGAGCCAGGAGCAGTTCTTC. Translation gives CASGLGGGSQEQFF.

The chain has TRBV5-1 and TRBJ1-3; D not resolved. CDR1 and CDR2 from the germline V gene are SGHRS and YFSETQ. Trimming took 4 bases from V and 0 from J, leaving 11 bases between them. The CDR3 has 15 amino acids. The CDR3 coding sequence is TGCGCCAGCAGCCTGGACGGGAGCTCTGGAAACACCATATATTTT. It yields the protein CASSLDGSSGNTIYF.

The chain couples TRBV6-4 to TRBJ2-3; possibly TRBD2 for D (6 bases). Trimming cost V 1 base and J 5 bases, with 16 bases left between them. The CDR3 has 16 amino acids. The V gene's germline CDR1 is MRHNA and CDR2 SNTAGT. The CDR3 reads CASSDLRTMLKDTQYF. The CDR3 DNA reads TGTGCCAGCAGTGACTTGAGGACTATGCTCAAAGATACGCAGTATTTT.

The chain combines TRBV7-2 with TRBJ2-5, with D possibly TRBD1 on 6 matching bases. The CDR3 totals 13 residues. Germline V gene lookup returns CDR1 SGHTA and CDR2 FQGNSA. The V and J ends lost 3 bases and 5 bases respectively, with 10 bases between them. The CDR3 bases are TGTGCCAGCAGCTTGGGGCAGGGGGAGACCCAGTACTTC. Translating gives CASSLGQGETQYF.

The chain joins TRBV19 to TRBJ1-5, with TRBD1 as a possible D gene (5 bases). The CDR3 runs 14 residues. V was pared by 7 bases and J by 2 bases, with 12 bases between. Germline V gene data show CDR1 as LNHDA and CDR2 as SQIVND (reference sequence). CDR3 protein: CASNQGPGNQPQHF. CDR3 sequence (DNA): TGTGCCAGTAATCAGGGACCGGGCAATCAGCCCCAGCATTTT. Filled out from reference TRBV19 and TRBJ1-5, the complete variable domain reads DGGITQSPKYLFRKEGQNVTLSCEQNLNHDAMYWYRQDPGQGLRLIYYSQIVNDFQKGDIAEGYSVSREKKESFPLTVTSAQKNPTAFYLCASNQGPGNQPQHFGDGTRLSIL.